This T cell receptor beta chain was identified in a study of blood T cell repertoires in COVID-19. Across the study: The samples span acute and convalescent COVID-19 from the United States, Italy and Spain.

Germline V gene data show CDR1 as MNHEY and CDR2 as SVGAGI. V lost 6 bases and J lost 0; bases outside the gene matches: 2. This CDR3 comprises 14 residues. Seattle cases were enrolled at active infection and followed longitudinally. Clones were read by immunoSEQ multiplex PCR, and TCRdb kept only the in-frame ones, dropping some. This table holds 300,000 to 450,000 clones, roughly 86% found once. The genes are TRBV6-5 and TRBJ1-1; 9 nucleotides line up with TRBD1. Sequences were obtained from peripheral blood. The clonotype comes from a woman under 40 with COVID-19, enrolled during active disease. The CDR3 sequence: CASRTGGLNTEAFF. The CDR3 DNA follows: TGTGCCAGCAGGACAGGGGGGTTGAACACTGAAGCTTTCTTT.